This T cell receptor (beta chain) was recovered during a study of Graves' ophthalmopathy and Graves' hyperthyroidism. In the study overall: The authors defined stable hyperthyroidism as no ophthalmopathy within 18 months of follow-up. Notes on the study in general: Ophthalmopathy versus stable hyperthyroidism: 13-signature model gave 87.88% sensitivity, 81.08% specificity. Among thyroid clonotypes expanded above 0.001 frequency, most also appeared in blood.

A word on this clonotype: Its antigen is still unknown.

It was on clinical symptoms, serum thyroxine, TRAb, thyroid ultrasound and orbital computed tomography that diagnosis relied. The authors amplified TCR beta CDR3 regions, and they did so from RNA transcripts for repertoire sequencing. RT-PCR with HTBI primers came first, then second-round multiplex PCR. TCRdb re-derived calls from the multiplex PCR reads in MiXCR, one entry per CDR3 protein. The sample consists of approximately 1.2 million distinct CDR3 sequences, about 35% of them appearing once. The specimen sequenced was peripheral blood or thyroid tissue (not recorded which). This TCR came from an adult man with Graves' hyperthyroidism.

The CDR3 is CASSQGQGGWNTEAFF. The CDR3, as DNA: TGTGCCAGCAGCCAGGGACAGGGAGGATGGAACACTGAAGCTTTCTTT. The chain couples TRBV7-2 to TRBJ1-1; 9 positions match TRBD1. The germline V gene encodes CDR1 SGHTA and CDR2 FQGNSA. The CDR3 sequence is 16 residues long. After removal of 5 bases from V and 1 base from J, the junction contained 8 bases not matched to a gene.